Presented here are 6 T cell receptor beta chains from one specimen sequenced in a study of technical replicates of blood from several donors. TCRdb's table, derived via immunoSEQ multiplex PCR, lists solely in-frame clones and lacks some. In the table there are 45,000 to 55,000 clones, 94% of which are singletons. The sequencing sample was made of T cells isolated from PBMCs. All receptors come from a human donor in good health.

This clone appeared once. This chain uses TRBV6-6 with TRBJ2-2; 10 nucleotides line up with TRBD1. Per germline, CDR1 MNHNY and CDR2 SVGAGI (reference sequence). The CDR3 extends over 14 amino acids. The trim removed 6 bases at V and 6 bases at J, leaving 4 bases unmatched. CDR3: CASSFGTGAGELFF. CDR3 in DNA: TGTGCCAGCAGCTTCGGGACAGGGGCCGGGGAGCTGTTTTTT.

The CDR3 nucleotides read TGCAGCGTTGAGGAGGCGGGAGGTTATTACAATGAGCAGTTCTTC. It specifies CSVEEAGGYYNEQFF. The chain carries TRBV29-1 and TRBJ2-1; 8 bases map to TRBD2. Germline trimming cut 3 bases from V and 4 bases from J; bases unmatched to any gene: 8. The CDR3 runs 15 residues. Per germline, CDR1 SQVTM and CDR2 ANQGSEA.

V and J are TRBV29-1 and TRBJ2-1, with a weak D call TRBD2 (6 bases). V gave up 0 bases and J gave up 5 bases, with 14 bases separating them. Germline CDR1 reads SQVTM; CDR2 reads ANQGSEA. This CDR3 region has 15 residues. The CDR3 nucleotides are TGCAGCGTTGAAGATGGTACTAGCCCGGACAATGAGCAGTTCTTC. Translated, it gives CSVEDGTSPDNEQFF.

The V and J genes are TRBV5-4 and TRBJ2-3, with D perhaps matching TRBD1 (6 bases). V lost 4 bases, J lost 4 bases, and 19 bases lay in between. There are 16 residues in the CDR3. Germline V gene sequence: CDR1 SGHNT, CDR2 YYREEE (reference sequence). For the CDR3, the DNA is TGTGCCAGCAGCCACAATCAGGGGTTTGGACCAGATACGCAGTATTTT. As protein: CASSHNQGFGPDTQYF.

The chain has TRBV7-9 and TRBJ2-7; 7 positions agree with TRBD1. The length of the CDR3 is 14 residues. Germline values: CDR1 SEHNR, CDR2 FQNEAQ (reference sequence). V shed 5 bases, J shed 5 bases, and the junction held 9 bases outside the gene matches. CDR3 sequence (DNA): TGTGCCAGCAGCCCGATGGACAGGCCGGACGAGCAGTACTTC. Its protein is CASSPMDRPDEQYF. The complete variable domain, with remaining parts taken from reference TRBV7-9 and TRBJ2-7, reads DTGVSQNPRHKITKRGQNVTFRCDPISEHNRLYWYRQTLGQGPEFLTYFQNEAQLEKSRLLSDRFSAERPKGSFSTLEIQRTEQGDSAMYLCASSPMDRPDEQYFGPGTRLTVT.

This clone appeared once. The V gene is TRBV29-1, the J gene TRBJ1-2, with D perhaps TRBD1 (5 bases). The CDR3 consists of 12 residues. Germline V gene lookup returns CDR1 SQVTM and CDR2 ANQGSEA. V lost 6 bases and J lost 3, with 11 bases in between. DNA of the CDR3: TGCAGCGTCGCTGACAGATACTATGGCTACACCTTC. Translation gives CSVADRYYGYTF. Variable domain in full (rest from reference TRBV29-1 and TRBJ1-2): SAVISQKPSRDICQRGTSLTIQCQVDSQVTMMFWYRQQPGQSLTLIATANQGSEATYESGFVIDKFPISRPNLTFSTLTVSNMSPEDSSIYLCSVADRYYGYTFGSGTRLTVV.